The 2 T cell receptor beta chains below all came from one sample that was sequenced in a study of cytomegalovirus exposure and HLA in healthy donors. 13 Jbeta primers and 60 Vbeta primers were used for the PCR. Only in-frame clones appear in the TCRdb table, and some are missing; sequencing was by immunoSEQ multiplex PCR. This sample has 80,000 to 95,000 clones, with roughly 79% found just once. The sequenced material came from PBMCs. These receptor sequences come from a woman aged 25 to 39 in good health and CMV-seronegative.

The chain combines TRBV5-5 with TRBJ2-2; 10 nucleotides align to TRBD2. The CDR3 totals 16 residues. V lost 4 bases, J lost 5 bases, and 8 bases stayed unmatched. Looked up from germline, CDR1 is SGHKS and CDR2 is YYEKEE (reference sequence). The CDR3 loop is CASSEYTSGTTGELFF. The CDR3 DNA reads TGTGCCAGCAGCGAGTATACTAGCGGGACGACCGGGGAGCTGTTTTTT.

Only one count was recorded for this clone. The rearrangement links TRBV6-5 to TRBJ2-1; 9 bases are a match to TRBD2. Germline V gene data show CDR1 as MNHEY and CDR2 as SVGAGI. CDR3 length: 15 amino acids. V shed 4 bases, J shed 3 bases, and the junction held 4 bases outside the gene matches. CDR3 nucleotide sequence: TGTGCCAGCAGTTTAGCGGGAGATAGCTACAATGAGCAGTTCTTC. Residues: CASSLAGDSYNEQFF.